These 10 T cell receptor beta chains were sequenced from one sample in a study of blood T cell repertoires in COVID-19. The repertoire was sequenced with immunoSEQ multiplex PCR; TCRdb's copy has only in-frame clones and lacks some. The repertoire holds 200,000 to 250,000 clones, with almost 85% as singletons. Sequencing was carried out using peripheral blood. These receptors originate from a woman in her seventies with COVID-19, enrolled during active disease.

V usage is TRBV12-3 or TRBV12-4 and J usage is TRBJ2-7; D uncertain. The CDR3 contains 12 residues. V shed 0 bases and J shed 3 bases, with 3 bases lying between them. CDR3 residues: CASSLASYEQYF. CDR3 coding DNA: TGTGCCAGCAGTTTAGCCAGCTACGAGCAGTACTTC.

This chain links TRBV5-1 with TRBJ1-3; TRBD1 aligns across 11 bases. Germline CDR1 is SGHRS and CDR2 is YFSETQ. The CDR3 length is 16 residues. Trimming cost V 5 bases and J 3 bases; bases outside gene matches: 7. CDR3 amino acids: CASSPGTGGFGNTIYF. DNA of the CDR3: TGCGCCAGCAGTCCCGGGACAGGGGGATTTGGAAACACCATATATTTT.

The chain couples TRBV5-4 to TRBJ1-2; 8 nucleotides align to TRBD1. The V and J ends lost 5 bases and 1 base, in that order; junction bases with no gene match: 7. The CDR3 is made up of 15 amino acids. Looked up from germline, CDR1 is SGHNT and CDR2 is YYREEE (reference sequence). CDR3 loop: CASRRWDRSNYGYTF. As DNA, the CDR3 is TGTGCCAGCAGACGGTGGGACAGGAGTAACTATGGCTACACCTTC.

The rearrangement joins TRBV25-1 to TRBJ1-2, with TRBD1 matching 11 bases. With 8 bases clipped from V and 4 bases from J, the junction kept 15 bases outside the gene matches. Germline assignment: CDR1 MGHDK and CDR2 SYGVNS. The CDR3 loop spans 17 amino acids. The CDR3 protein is CASSQRTGGIGGYGYTF. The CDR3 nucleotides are TGTGCCAGCTCGCAACGGACAGGGGGCATCGGTGGCTATGGCTACACCTTC.

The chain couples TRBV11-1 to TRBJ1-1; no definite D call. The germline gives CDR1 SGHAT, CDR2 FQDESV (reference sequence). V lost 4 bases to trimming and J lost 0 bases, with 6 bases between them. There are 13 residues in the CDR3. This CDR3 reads CASSWEMNTEAFF. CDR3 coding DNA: TGTGCCAGCAGCTGGGAGATGAACACTGAAGCTTTCTTT. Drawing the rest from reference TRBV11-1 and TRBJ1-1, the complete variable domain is EAEVAQSPRYKITEKSQAVAFWCDPISGHATLYWYRQILGQGPELLVQFQDESVVDDSQLPKDRFSAERLKGVDSTLKIQPAELGDSAMYLCASSWEMNTEAFFGQGTRLTVV.

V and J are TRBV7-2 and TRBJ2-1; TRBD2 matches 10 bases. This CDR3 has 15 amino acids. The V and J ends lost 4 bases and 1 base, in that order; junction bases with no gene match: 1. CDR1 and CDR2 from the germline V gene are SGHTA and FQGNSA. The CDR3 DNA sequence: TGTGCCAGCAGCTCACTAGCGGGATCCTACAATGAGCAGTTCTTC. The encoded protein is CASSSLAGSYNEQFF.

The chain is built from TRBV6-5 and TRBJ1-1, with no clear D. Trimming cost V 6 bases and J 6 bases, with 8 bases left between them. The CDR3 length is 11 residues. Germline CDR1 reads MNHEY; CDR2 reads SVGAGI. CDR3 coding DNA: TGTGCCAGCAGGACAATCGCTGAAGCTTTCTTT. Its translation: CASRTIAEAFF.

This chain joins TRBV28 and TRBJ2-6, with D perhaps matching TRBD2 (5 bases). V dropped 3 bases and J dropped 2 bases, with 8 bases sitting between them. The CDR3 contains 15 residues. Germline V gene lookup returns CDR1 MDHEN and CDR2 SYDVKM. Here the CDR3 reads CASSLGVAGANVLTF. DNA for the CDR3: TGTGCCAGCAGTTTGGGAGTGGCTGGGGCCAACGTCCTGACTTTC.

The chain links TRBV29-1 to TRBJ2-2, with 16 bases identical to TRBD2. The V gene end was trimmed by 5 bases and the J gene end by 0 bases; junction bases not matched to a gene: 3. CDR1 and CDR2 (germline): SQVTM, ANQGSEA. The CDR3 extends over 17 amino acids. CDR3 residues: CSVSGTSGRANTGELFF. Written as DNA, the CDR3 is TGCAGCGTTTCTGGGACTAGCGGGAGGGCGAACACCGGGGAGCTGTTTTTT.

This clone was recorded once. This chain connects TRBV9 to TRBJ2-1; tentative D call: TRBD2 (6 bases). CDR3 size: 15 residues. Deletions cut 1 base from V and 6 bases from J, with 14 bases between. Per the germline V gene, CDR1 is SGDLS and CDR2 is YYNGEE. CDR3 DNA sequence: TGTGCCAGCAGCGTACGCTCTAGCGACGGCAATGAGCAGTTCTTC. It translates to CASSVRSSDGNEQFF.